This TCR beta chain comes out of a study of monozygotic twins with inflammatory bowel disease. Study-wide results and limits: Separate T cell subtypes could not be resolved from one another.

Notes on this clonotype: The antigen is not known.

TCRdb re-called the 5' RACE reads; one entry per CDR3 protein, DNA not given. The sample totals approximately 330,000 distinct CDR3 sequences. From whole blood, total RNA was isolated without any sorting of T cells. Germline assignment: CDR1 MNHEY and CDR2 SMNVEV (reference sequence). The CDR3 runs to 13 residues. The chain couples TRBV27 to TRBJ2-7. The sequence came from a human donor with ulcerative colitis or Crohn's disease, or a healthy co-twin of an affected twin (not recorded which). Specimen: blood. The CDR3 protein is CASSLHSSYEQYF.